Shown below are 4 T cell receptor beta chains from a single sample sequenced in a study of CD8 T cells in Susac syndrome. The RNA, about 0.5 to 1 ug, was put through reverse transcription using random hexamers. TCRdb passed the immunoSEQ multiplex PCR reads through MiXCR, listing each CDR3 protein once. The sample lists 150,000 or so distinct CDR3 sequences, around 96% occurring once. What was sequenced was CD8+ T cells from PBMCs. These receptors were taken from a human donor with multiple sclerosis.

This clonotype was detected a few times. The chain uses TRBV11-1 and TRBJ2-1; D is undetermined. Between the trimmed V and J ends, which lost 1 base and 8 bases, there was a span of 9 bases. The germline CDR1 and CDR2 sequences are SGHAT and FQDESV (reference sequence). The CDR3 covers 13 residues. In DNA, the CDR3 is TGTGCCAGCAGCTTAGGTACGAGGCATGAGCAGTTCTTC. This codes for CASSLGTRHEQFF.

The genes are TRBV5-1 and TRBJ1-2; 7 bases line up with TRBD1. With V trimmed by 7 bases and J by 0 bases, 9 bases remained unmatched. There are 15 residues in the CDR3. Germline CDR1 SGHRS, CDR2 YFSETQ. The CDR3 loop reads CASRPGTGANYGYTF. The CDR3 nucleotides read TGCGCCAGCCGACCCGGAACAGGGGCTAACTATGGCTACACCTTC.

The V call is TRBV3-1, the J call TRBJ1-3; D call uncertain. The CDR3 has 16 amino acids. Germline CDR1 reads LGHDT; CDR2 reads YNNKEL (reference sequence). V gave up 4 bases and J gave up 3 bases, with 16 bases separating them. CDR3: CASSRQAEVLGNTIYF. CDR3 in DNA: TGTGCCAGCAGCCGGCAGGCGGAGGTGCTTGGAAACACCATATATTTT.

This clonotype was recorded only once. The V call is TRBV20-1, the J call TRBJ2-5; 10 nucleotides match TRBD2. V lost 0 bases, J lost 5 bases, and 6 bases stayed unmatched. The CDR3 has 15 amino acids. Germline CDR1 DFQATT, CDR2 SNEGSKA (reference sequence). The CDR3 here is CSARDQLAGWETQYF. The CDR3 region has the DNA TGCAGTGCTAGAGATCAACTAGCGGGGTGGGAGACCCAGTACTTC.